This T cell receptor beta chain came from a study of T cell repertoires in cytomegalovirus infection. The length of the CDR3 is 14 residues. CDR1 is LGHNT, CDR2 FRNRAP, per germline. V was pared by 1 base and J by 1 base, with 5 bases between. From the reads, TCRdb called clonotypes with MiXCR, one entry per CDR3 protein. The data contain about 920,000 distinct CDR3 sequences, 30% to 40% of them seen just once; the ten biggest clones take up about an eighth. The table lists this clonotype with a count of one. Its specificity is unknown. Being one base from a much bigger clone, this may be a read error.

The receptor's source is a human donor in good health (CMV status not recorded). Some clones in this sample may be carry-over from other donors' samples. This chain joins TRBV12-5 and TRBJ2-1, with D perhaps TRBD2 (5 bases). The starting material was cultured CD8+ T cells from PBMCs, obtained from culture after CMV antigen stimulation. The CDR3: CASGLGESYNEQFF. CDR3 bases: TGTGCTAGTGGTTTGGGGGAGTCCTACAATGAGCAGTTCTTC.